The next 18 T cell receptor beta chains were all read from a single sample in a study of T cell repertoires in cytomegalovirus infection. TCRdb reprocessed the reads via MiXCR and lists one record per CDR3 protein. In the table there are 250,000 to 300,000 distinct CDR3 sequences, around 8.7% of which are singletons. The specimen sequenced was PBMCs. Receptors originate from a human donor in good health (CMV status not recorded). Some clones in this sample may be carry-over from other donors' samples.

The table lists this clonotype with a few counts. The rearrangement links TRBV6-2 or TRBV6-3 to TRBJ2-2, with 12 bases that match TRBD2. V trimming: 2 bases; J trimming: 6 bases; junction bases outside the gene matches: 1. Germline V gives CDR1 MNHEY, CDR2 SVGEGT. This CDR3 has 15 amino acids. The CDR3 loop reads CASSYLAGGAGELFF. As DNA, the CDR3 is TGTGCCAGCAGTTACCTAGCGGGAGGGGCCGGGGAGCTGTTTTTT.

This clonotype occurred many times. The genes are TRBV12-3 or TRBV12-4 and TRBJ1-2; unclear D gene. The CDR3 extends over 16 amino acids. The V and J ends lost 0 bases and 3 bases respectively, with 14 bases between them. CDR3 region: CASSLAEALQYYGYTF. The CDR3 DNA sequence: TGTGCCAGCAGTTTAGCGGAGGCCCTGCAATACTATGGCTACACCTTC.

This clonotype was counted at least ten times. The CDR3 sequence is CASSLVSGGAKNIQYF. CDR3 in DNA: TGTGCCAGCAGCTTAGTTAGCGGTGGAGCCAAAAACATTCAGTACTTC. The V and J genes are TRBV11-3 and TRBJ2-4, with TRBD2 as a possible D gene (6 bases). The CDR3 runs 16 residues. Germline V CDR1 and CDR2: SGHNT, YENEEA. V was clipped by 1 base and J by 0 bases, with 10 bases between them.

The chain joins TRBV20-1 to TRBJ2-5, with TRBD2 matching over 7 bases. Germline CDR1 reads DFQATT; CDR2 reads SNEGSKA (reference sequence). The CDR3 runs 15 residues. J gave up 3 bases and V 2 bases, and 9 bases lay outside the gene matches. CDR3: CSARSIGTIKETQYF. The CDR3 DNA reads TGCAGTGCTAGATCCATAGGGACTATCAAAGAGACCCAGTACTTC.

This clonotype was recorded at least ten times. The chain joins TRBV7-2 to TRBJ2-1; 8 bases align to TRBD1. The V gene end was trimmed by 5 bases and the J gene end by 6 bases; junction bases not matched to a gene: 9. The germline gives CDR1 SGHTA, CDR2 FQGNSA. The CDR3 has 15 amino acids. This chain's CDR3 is CASSGQGALGNEQFF. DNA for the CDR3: TGTGCCAGCAGCGGCCAGGGGGCGTTGGGCAATGAGCAGTTCTTC.

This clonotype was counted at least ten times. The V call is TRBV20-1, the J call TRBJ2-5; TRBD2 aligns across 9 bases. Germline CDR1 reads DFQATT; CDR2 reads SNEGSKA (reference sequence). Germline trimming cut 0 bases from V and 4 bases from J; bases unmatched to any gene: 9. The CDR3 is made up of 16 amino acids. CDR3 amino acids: CSAREMGSGRLETQYF. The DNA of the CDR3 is TGCAGTGCTAGAGAGATGGGTAGCGGGAGACTAGAGACCCAGTACTTC.

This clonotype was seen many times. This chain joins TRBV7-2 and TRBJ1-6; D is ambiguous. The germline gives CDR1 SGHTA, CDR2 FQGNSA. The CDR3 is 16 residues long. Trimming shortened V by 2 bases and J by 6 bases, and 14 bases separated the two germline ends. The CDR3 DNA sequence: TGTGCCAGCAGCTTAACCTCTAGTGCAGTTAATTCACCCCTCCACTTT. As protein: CASSLTSSAVNSPLHF.

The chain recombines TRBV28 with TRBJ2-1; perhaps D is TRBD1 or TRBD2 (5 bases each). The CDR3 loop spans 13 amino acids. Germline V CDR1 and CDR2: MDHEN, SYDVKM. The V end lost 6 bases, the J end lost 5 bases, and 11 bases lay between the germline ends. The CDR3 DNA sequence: TGTGCCAGCAGGGGACCAAAAAACAATGAGCAGTTCTTC. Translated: CASRGPKNNEQFF.

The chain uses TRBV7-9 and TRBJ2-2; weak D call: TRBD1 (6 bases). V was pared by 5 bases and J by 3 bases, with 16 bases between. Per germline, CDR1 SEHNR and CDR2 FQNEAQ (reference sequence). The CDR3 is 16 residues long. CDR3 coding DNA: TGTGCCAGCAGCCCTGACAGGCTCGAACACACCGGGGAGCTGTTTTTT. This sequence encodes CASSPDRLEHTGELFF.

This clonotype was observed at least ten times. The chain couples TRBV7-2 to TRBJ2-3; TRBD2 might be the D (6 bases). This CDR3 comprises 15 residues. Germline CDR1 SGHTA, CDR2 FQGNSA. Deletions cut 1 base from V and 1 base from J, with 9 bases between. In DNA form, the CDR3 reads TGTGCCAGCAGCTTAGTGGGGGGAGGCACAGATACGCAGTATTTT. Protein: CASSLVGGGTDTQYF.

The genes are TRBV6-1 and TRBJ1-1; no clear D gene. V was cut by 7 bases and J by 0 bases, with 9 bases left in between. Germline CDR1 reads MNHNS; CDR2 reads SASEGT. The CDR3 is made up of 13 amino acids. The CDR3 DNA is TGTGCCAGCATGGTAAGAATGAACACTGAAGCTTTCTTT. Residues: CASMVRMNTEAFF.

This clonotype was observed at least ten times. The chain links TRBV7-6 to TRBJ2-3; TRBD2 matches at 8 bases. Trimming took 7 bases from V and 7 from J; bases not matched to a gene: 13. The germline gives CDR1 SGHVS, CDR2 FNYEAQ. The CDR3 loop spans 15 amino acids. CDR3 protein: CASTLQAGVANTQYF. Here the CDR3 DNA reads TGTGCCAGCACTCTGCAAGCGGGAGTGGCTAATACGCAGTATTTT.

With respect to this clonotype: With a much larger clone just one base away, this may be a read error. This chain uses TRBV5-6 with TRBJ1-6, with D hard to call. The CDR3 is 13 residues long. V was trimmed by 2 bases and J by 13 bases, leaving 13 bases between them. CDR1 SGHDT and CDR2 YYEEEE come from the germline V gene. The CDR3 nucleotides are TGTGCCAGCAGCTTCCTGGGATTCCGGCCCCTCCACTTT. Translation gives CASSFLGFRPLHF. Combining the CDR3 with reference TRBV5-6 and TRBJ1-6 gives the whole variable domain DAGVTQSPTHLIKTRGQQVTLRCSPKSGHDTVSWYQQALGQGPQFIFQYYEEEERQRGNFPDRFSGHQFPNYSSELNVNALLLGDSALYLCASSFLGFRPLHFGNGTRLTVT.

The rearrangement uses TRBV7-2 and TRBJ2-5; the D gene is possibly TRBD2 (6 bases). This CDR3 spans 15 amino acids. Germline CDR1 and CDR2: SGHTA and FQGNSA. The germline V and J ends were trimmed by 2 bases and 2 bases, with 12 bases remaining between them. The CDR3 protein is CASSLMGLRQETQYF. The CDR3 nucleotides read TGTGCCAGCAGCTTAATGGGACTCCGACAAGAGACCCAGTACTTC.

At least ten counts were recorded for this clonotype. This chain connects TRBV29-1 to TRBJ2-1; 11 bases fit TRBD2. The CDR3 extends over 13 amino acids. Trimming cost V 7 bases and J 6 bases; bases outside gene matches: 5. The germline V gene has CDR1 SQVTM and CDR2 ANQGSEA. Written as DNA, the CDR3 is TGCAGCGCCGGGACTAGCGGATTCAATGAGCAGTTCTTC. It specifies CSAGTSGFNEQFF.

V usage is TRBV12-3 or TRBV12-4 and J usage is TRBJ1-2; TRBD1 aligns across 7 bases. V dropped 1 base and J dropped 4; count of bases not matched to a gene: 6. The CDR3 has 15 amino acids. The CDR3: CASSLETGLAYGYTF. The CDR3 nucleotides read TGTGCCAGCAGTTTAGAGACAGGGCTTGCCTATGGCTACACCTTC.

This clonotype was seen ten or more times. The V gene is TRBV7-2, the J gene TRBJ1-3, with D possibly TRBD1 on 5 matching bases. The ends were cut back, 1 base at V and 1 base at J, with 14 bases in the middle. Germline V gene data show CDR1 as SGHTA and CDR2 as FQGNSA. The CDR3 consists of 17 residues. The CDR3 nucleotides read TGTGCCAGCAGCTTAGTGTCCTTGGGGCAGTCTGGAAACACCATATATTTT. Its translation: CASSLVSLGQSGNTIYF.

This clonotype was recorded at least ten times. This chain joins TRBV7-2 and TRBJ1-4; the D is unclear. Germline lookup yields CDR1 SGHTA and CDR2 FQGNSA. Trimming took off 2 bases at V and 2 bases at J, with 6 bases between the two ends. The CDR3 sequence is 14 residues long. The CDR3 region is CASSLHATNEKLFF. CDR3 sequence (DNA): TGTGCCAGCAGCTTACACGCTACTAATGAAAAACTGTTTTTT.